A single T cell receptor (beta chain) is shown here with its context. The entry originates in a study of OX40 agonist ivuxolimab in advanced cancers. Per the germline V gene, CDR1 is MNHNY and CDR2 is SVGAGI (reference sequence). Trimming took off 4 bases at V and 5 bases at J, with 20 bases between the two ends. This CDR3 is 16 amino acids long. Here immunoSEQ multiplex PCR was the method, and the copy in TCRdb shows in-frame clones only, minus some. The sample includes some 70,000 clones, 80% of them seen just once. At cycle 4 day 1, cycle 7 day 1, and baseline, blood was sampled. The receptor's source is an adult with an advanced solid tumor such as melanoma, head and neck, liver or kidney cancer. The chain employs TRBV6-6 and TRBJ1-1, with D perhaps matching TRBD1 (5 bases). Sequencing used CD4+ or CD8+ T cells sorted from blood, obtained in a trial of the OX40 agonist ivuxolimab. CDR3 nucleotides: TGTGCCAGCAGTTCCCCCTTCGGGGCGGGAGGGACTGAAGCTTTCTTT. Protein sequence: CASSSPFGAGGTEAFF.